Included here is one TCR beta chain sequence, with context. This may be a read error, as it is one base from a much larger clone. CDR1 is SGHRS and CDR2 is YFSETQ in the germline V gene. CDR3 length equals 16 residues. These data originate in a study of T cells of healthy individuals. TCRdb re-analysed the 5' RACE reads in MiXCR, keeping a single row per CDR3 protein. The sample has about 53,000 distinct CDR3 sequences, over 12% seen once; the top ten hold approximately 16%. The sequence was obtained from a human donor in good health. The V gene is TRBV5-1, the J gene TRBJ2-3; TRBD2 matches 8 bases. The CDR3 loop is CASSLPSGGFTVTQYF. For the CDR3, the DNA is TGCGCCAGCAGCTTACCGAGCGGGGGTTTCACAGTTACGCAGTATTTT.